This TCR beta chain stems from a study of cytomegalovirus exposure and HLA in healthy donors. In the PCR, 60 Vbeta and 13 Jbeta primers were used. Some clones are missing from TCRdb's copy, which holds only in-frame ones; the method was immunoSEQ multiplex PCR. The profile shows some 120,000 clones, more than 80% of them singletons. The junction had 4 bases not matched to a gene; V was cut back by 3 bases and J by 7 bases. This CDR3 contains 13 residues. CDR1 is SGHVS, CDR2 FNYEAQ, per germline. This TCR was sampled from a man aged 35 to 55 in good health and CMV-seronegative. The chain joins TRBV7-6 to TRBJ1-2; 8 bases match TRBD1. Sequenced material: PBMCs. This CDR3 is CASSFSGTGGYTF. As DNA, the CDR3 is TGTGCCAGCAGCTTCTCCGGGACAGGTGGCTACACCTTC.